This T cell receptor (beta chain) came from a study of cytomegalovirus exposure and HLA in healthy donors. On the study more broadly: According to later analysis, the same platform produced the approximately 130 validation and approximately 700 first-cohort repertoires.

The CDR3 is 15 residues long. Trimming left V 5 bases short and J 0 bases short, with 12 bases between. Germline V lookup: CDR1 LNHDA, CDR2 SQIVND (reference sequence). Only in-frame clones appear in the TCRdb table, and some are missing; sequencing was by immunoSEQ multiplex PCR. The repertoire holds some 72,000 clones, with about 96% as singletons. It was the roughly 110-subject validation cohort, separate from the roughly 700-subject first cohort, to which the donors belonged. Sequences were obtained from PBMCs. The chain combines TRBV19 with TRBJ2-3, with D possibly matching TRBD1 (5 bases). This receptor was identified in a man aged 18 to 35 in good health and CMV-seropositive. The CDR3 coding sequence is TGTGCCAGTAGTTGGGGCGGAGCTAGCACAGATACGCAGTATTTT. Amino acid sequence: CASSWGGASTDTQYF.